The 2 T cell receptor beta chains in this list originate from one sample, sequenced in a study of blood T cell repertoires in COVID-19. Repertoires were generated with immunoSEQ multiplex PCR, while TCRdb's copy carries only in-frame clones and drops some. Altogether approximately 120,000 clones are present, around 81% being singletons, with the ten largest covering roughly 17%. The specimen was peripheral blood. These receptors were collected from a man younger than 40 with COVID-19, enrolled during active disease.

CDR3 protein: CASSPQGGYRSYEQYF. The CDR3 coding sequence is TGTGCCAGCTCACCTCAGGGGGGATACCGCTCCTACGAGCAGTACTTC. V gene TRBV18 combines with J gene TRBJ2-7; D perhaps matches TRBD1 (7 bases). The CDR3 covers 16 residues. The germline V and J ends were trimmed by 3 bases and 0 bases, with 15 bases remaining between them. Germline values: CDR1 KGHSH, CDR2 LQKENI. Full variable domain (rest looked up from reference TRBV18 and TRBJ2-7): NAGVMQNPRHLVRRRGQEARLRCSPMKGHSHVYWYRQLPEEGLKFMVYLQKENIIDESGMPKERFSAEFPKEGPSILRIQQVVRGDSAAYFCASSPQGGYRSYEQYFGPGTRLTVT.

This chain joins TRBV11-2 and TRBJ2-3; D not resolved. V lost 1 base to trimming and J lost 2 bases, with 16 bases between them. This CDR3 spans 17 amino acids. Germline V CDR1 and CDR2: SGHAT, FQNNGV. CDR3 in DNA: TGTGCCAGCAGCTTAGGAGCCTCGATTTACGACACAGATACGCAGTATTTT. Protein: CASSLGASIYDTDTQYF.